A selection of T cell receptor beta chains follows, all from one sample in a study of cytomegalovirus exposure and HLA in healthy donors. Clones were read by immunoSEQ multiplex PCR, and TCRdb kept only the in-frame ones, dropping some. This sample has under 150,000 clones, with approximately 80% found just once. The sequenced material came from PBMCs. These receptors were obtained from a woman aged 60-75 years in good health and CMV-seronegative. Both conserved end residues are part of each CDR3.

v_call	j_call	cdr3_aa
TRBV27	TRBJ2-2	CASSQNTGELFF
TRBV19	TRBJ1-1	CASKQVVMANTEAFF
TRBV27	TRBJ2-2	CASRWTANTGELFF
TRBV6-1	TRBJ2-3	CASSPQRATTDTQYF
TRBV6-6	TRBJ2-3	CASRTSAVRPDTQYF
TRBV5-1	TRBJ2-3	CASSAAVLNPADTQYF
TRBV4-2	TRBJ2-1	CASSPPGHPEQFF
TRBV2	TRBJ2-1	CASRAGGSYNEQFF
TRBV27	TRBJ1-5	CASSVNRDTNQPQHF
TRBV4-1	TRBJ1-1	CASSLATLAGGRSNTEAFF
TRBV7-3	TRBJ2-3	CASSLGLAGGPTDTQYF
TRBV19	TRBJ1-5	CASTLTPGSNQPQHF
TRBV29-1	TRBJ2-1	CSVVRGRAYNEQFF
TRBV10-2	TRBJ2-4	CAIDWSRWAKNIQYF
TRBV5-6	TRBJ2-2	CASSFQQTGELFF
TRBV2	TRBJ2-4	CASGEGQGDAF
TRBV10-3	TRBJ1-1	CAISAQQGGTEAFF
TRBV7-3	TRBJ2-3	CASSPGSTDTQYF
TRBV7-9	TRBJ2-1	CSSSYGEGRVFF
TRBV7-6	TRBJ2-5	CASSFTGLGETQYF
TRBV28	TRBJ2-1	CASRMLAGRNEQFF
TRBV19	TRBJ2-7	CATRDRAYEQDF
TRBV9	TRBJ2-5	CASSARDWTQETQYF
TRBV7-2	TRBJ2-2	CASSARLGPGELFF
TRBV6-4	TRBJ2-2	CASSVRLAENTGELFF
TRBV11-2	TRBJ2-7	CASSQDRVEGRAYEQYF
TRBV6-1	TRBJ1-5	CASSVRHSNSNQPQHF
TRBV9	TRBJ2-3	CASSVTGTGARADTQYF
TRBV18	TRBJ1-2	CASSLGRVQGYGYTF
TRBV4-1	.	CASSQARGNYEQYF
TRBV28	TRBJ2-4	CASSTWTGRGKNIQYF
TRBV5-1	TRBJ1-2	CASSLGGQTNYGYTF
TRBV25-1	TRBJ2-3	CASSVAGEAGDTQYF
TRBV5-4	TRBJ2-1	CASSGQRLNNEQFF
TRBV11-2	TRBJ1-1	CASSLDVTLNTEAFF
TRBV27	.	CASSLSGSYEQYF
TRBV27	TRBJ2-5	CASSSVTGVQETQYF
TRBV6-5	TRBJ1-3	CASSYGAEPAGNTIYF
TRBV7-9	TRBJ2-1	CASLNEGGLAGGFYEQFF